This entry lists 19 T cell receptor beta chains sequenced from one sample in a study of shared clonotypes between healthy human individuals. Libraries were prepared by immunoSEQ multiplex PCR; TCRdb keeps only in-frame clonotypes and omits some of them. In the table there are over 2 million clones, 92% of which are singletons. The sequenced material came from naive CD4+ T cells from PBMCs. Sample subset: CD45RA+ positively selected. The receptors were sampled from a man younger than 35 in good health. Some clones in this sample may be carry-over from other donors' samples.

This rearrangement joins TRBV7-8 to TRBJ2-7; no definite D call. The CDR3 covers 16 residues. V gave up 3 bases and J gave up 6 bases, with 21 bases separating them. CDR1 and CDR2 from the germline V gene are SGHVS and FQNEAQ. CDR3 DNA sequence: TGTGCCAGCAGCTTGGGATACCGAGAAAGGATTCCCGAGCAGTACTTC. It translates to CASSLGYRERIPEQYF.

V and J are TRBV5-1 and TRBJ2-2; 10 bases map to TRBD2. The junction had 5 bases not matched to a gene; V was cut back by 3 bases and J by 0 bases. Germline CDR1 reads SGHRS; CDR2 reads YFSETQ. The CDR3 covers 17 residues. CDR3 protein: CASSYGLAVANTGELFF. CDR3 in DNA: TGCGCCAGCAGCTATGGACTAGCGGTCGCGAACACCGGGGAGCTGTTTTTT.

The chain uses TRBV5-1 and TRBJ2-7; 11 nucleotides align to TRBD2. The CDR3 has 16 amino acids. J was trimmed by 2 bases and V by 4 bases; bases with no gene match: 8. Germline CDR1 is SGHRS and CDR2 is YFSETQ. The CDR3 loop is CASSRLAGKGPYEQYF. In nucleotides, the CDR3 is TGCGCCAGCAGCCGACTAGCGGGAAAGGGCCCCTACGAGCAGTACTTC.

Concerning this clone: Distinct nucleotide sequences in the sample also encode this CDR3. The chain employs TRBV7-2 and TRBJ2-1, with unresolved D. The CDR3 has 13 amino acids. V lost 5 bases and J 0 bases, leaving 5 bases between the germline ends. CDR1 is SGHTA, CDR2 FQGNSA, per germline. In DNA, the CDR3 is TGTGCCAGCAGCGCTAGCTCCTACAATGAGCAGTTCTTC. As protein: CASSASSYNEQFF.

The CDR3 DNA is TGTGCCAGCACCGCTAGCGGGGGGAGCTCCTACAATGAGCAGTTCTTC. It encodes CASTASGGSSYNEQFF. The chain employs TRBV28 and TRBJ2-1, with 11 bases aligning to TRBD2. CDR3 length equals 16 residues. Losses at the gene ends were 7 bases for V and 0 bases for J; bases not matched to a gene: 5. Germline loops: CDR1 MDHEN, CDR2 SYDVKM.

The chain links TRBV5-1 to TRBJ2-1; 14 bases line up with TRBD2. The CDR3 consists of 18 residues. Germline CDR1 is SGHRS and CDR2 is YFSETQ. The trim removed 5 bases at V and 3 bases at J, leaving 10 bases unmatched. CDR3 bases: TGCGCCAGCAGTGGGACTAGCGGGAGAACTAGGGGCTACAATGAGCAGTTCTTC. It codes for CASSGTSGRTRGYNEQFF.

The chain carries TRBV6-5 and TRBJ2-7, with TRBD1 as a possible D gene (5 bases). V was pared by 8 bases and J by 2 bases, with 16 bases between. This CDR3 has 14 amino acids. Germline assignment: CDR1 MNHEY and CDR2 SVGAGI. The CDR3 here is CASGSRTPTYEQYF. CDR3 in DNA: TGTGCCAGCGGAAGCAGGACACCGACCTACGAGCAGTACTTC.

The chain uses TRBV7-9 and TRBJ1-1, with D possibly TRBD1 on 6 matching bases. The CDR3 length is 14 residues. Trimming removed 7 bases at V and 5 bases at J, with 17 bases between. Germline V CDR1 and CDR2: SEHNR, FQNEAQ (reference sequence). The CDR3 coding sequence is TGTGCCAGCAACCCCGGGGGGGGCAGGACTGAAGCTTTCTTT. Protein product: CASNPGGGRTEAFF.

The rearrangement uses TRBV5-1 and TRBJ2-2; a weak D match, TRBD1 (6 bases). CDR1 and CDR2 from the germline V gene are SGHRS and YFSETQ. With 0 bases removed from V and 10 bases from J, the gap between germline ends came to 16 bases. The CDR3 runs to 15 residues. The CDR3 here is CASSLATGKGEELFF. CDR3 in DNA: TGCGCCAGCAGCTTGGCCACAGGGAAAGGCGAGGAGCTGTTTTTT.

This sequence joins TRBV7-8 and TRBJ1-4; TRBD1 matches at 9 bases. The CDR3 covers 17 residues. V was pared by 7 bases and J by 6 bases, with 15 bases of the junction left unmatched. Germline V gene data show CDR1 as SGHVS and CDR2 as FQNEAQ. CDR3 amino acids: CASTPLLRGQGYEKLFF. The CDR3 coding sequence is TGTGCCAGCACCCCCTTATTAAGGGGACAGGGATATGAAAAACTGTTTTTT.

The chain has TRBV6-5 and TRBJ2-6; TRBD1 is a possible D gene (5 bases). Germline values: CDR1 MNHEY, CDR2 SVGAGI. V was shortened by 2 bases and J by 2 bases, with 10 bases between the two germline ends. The CDR3 is 16 amino acids. CDR3 sequence reads: CASSYQGSAGANVLTF. The CDR3 nucleotides are TGTGCCAGCAGTTACCAGGGATCGGCTGGGGCCAACGTCCTGACTTTC.

V and J are TRBV18 and TRBJ1-5; D not resolved. The CDR3 is 13 residues long. Trimming left V 5 bases short and J 9 bases short, with 14 bases between. CDR1 and CDR2 from the germline V gene are KGHSH and LQKENI. In DNA form, the CDR3 reads TGTGCCAGCTCAGTGGGAGATAATGTGCCCCAGCATTTT. Translation gives CASSVGDNVPQHF.

This sequence joins TRBV27 and TRBJ2-7; tentatively, D is TRBD1 or TRBD2 (5 bases each). Trimming stripped 6 bases from V and 5 bases from J, with 17 bases between. This CDR3 has 14 amino acids. From germline, CDR1 is MNHEY and CDR2 SMNVEV (reference sequence). This chain's CDR3 is CASRINTGTDEQYF. The CDR3 coding sequence is TGTGCCAGCAGAATAAATACCGGGACCGACGAGCAGTACTTC.

The chain recombines TRBV25-1 with TRBJ2-7; D gene ambiguous. CDR3 length: 12 residues. Germline V gene lookup returns CDR1 MGHDK and CDR2 SYGVNS. V lost 4 bases and J lost 5, with 9 bases in between. CDR3 sequence (DNA): TGTGCCAGCAGTGGGGGTGCCCACGAGCAGTACTTC. Translating it yields CASSGGAHEQYF.

The genes are TRBV5-6 and TRBJ2-2; TRBD2 is a possible D gene (7 bases). The V and J ends lost 2 bases and 3 bases respectively, with 14 bases between them. The germline gives CDR1 SGHDT, CDR2 YYEEEE. The CDR3 is 16 residues long. The CDR3 DNA reads TGTGCCAGCAGCTTCGGCGGGGGCGGGTACACCGGGGAGCTGTTTTTT. Its protein is CASSFGGGGYTGELFF.

The chain combines TRBV5-1 with TRBJ1-2; 10 nucleotides agree with TRBD1. J was trimmed by 4 bases and V by 5 bases; bases with no gene match: 5. Germline V gives CDR1 SGHRS, CDR2 YFSETQ. The CDR3 runs to 14 residues. CDR3 residues: CASSDGQGGYGYTF. The CDR3 DNA reads TGCGCCAGCAGTGATGGACAGGGGGGCTATGGCTACACCTTC.

The gene calls are TRBV20-1 and TRBJ2-3; D is undetermined. The CDR3 runs 10 residues. Trimming shortened V by 6 bases and J by 7 bases, and 8 bases separated the two germline ends. The V gene's germline CDR1 is DFQATT and CDR2 SNEGSKA (reference sequence). The CDR3 here is CSALAYTQYF. The CDR3 nucleotides read TGCAGTGCCTTGGCATATACGCAGTATTTT.

The chain is built from TRBV4-2 and TRBJ2-3, with 7 bases aligning to TRBD2. The CDR3 contains 19 residues. The J segment lost 1 base and the V segment lost 0 bases, leaving 13 bases of the junction unmatched. The germline gives CDR1 LGHNA, CDR2 YNFKEQ. CDR3 nucleotides: TGTGCCAGCAGCCAAGATGGGTTTTTTGGGGGAGGGGGCACAGATACGCAGTATTTT. It codes for CASSQDGFFGGGGTDTQYF.

The rearrangement links TRBV5-1 to TRBJ2-5, with TRBD2 identical over 8 bases. Looked up from germline, CDR1 is SGHRS and CDR2 is YFSETQ. With V trimmed by 4 bases and J by 4 bases, 12 bases remained unmatched. The CDR3 is made up of 16 amino acids. CDR3 sequence: CASSPGTSHPAETQYF. CDR3 in DNA: TGCGCCAGCAGCCCCGGGACTAGTCATCCCGCAGAGACCCAGTACTTC.